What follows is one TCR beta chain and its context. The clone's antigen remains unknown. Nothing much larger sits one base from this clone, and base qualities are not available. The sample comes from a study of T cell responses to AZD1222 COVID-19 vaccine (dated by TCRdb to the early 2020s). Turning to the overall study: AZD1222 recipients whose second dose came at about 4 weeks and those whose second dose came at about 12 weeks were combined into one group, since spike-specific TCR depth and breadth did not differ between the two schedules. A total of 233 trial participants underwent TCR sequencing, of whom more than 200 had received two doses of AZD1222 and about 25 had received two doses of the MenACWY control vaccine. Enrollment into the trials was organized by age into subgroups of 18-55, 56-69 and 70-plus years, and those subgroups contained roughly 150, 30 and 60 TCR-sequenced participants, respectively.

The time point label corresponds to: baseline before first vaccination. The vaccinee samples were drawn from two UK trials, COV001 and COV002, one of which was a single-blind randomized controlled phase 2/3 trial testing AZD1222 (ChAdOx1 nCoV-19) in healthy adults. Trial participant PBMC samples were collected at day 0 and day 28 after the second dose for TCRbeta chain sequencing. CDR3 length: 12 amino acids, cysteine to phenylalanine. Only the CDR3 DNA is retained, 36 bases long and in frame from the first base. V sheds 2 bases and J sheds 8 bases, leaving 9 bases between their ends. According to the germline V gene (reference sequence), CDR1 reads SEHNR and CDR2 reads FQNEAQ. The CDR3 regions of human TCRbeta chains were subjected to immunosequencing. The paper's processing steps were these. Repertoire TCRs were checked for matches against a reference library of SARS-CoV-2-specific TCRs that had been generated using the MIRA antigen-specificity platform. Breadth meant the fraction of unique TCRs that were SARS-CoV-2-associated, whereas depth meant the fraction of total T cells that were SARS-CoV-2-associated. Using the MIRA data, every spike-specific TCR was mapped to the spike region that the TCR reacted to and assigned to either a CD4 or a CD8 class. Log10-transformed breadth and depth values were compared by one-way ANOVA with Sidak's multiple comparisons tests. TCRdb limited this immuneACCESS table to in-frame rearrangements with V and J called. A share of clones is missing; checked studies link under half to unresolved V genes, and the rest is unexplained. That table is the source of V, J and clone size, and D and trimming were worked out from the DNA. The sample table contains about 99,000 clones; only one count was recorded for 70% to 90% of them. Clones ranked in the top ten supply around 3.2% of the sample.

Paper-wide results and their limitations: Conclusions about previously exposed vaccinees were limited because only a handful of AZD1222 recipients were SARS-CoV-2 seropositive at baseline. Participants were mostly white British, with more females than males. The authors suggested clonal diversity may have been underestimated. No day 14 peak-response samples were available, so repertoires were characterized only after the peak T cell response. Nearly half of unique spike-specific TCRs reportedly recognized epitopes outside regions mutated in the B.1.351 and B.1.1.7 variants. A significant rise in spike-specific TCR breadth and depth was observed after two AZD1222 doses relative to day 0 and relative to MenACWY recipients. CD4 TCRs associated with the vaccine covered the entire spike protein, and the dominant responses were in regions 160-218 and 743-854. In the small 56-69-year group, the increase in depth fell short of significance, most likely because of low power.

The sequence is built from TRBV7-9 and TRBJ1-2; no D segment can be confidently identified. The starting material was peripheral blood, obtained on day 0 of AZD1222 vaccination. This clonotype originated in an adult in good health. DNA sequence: TGTGCCAGCAGCTTAAAACCGCGAGGCTACACCTTC. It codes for CASSLKPRGYTF.